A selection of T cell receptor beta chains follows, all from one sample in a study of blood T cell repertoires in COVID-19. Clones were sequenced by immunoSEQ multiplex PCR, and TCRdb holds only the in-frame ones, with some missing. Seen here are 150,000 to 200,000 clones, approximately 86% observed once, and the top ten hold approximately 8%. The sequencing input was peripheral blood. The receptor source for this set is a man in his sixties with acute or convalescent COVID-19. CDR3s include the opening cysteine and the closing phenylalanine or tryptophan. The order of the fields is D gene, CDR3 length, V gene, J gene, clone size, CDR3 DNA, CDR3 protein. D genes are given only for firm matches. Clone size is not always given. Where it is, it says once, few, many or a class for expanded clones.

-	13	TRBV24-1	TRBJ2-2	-	TGTGCCACCAGTGCACAGTACACCGGGGAGCTGTTTTTT	CATSAQYTGELFF
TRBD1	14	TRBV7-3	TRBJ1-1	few	TGTGCCAGCAGCCCCACGACAGGGGAAACTGAAGCTTTCTTT	CASSPTTGETEAFF
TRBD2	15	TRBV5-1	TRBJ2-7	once	TGCGCCAGCAGCGGGACTAGCGGGAGTCCCTACGAGCAGTACTTC	CASSGTSGSPYEQYF
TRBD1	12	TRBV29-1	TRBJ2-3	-	TGCAGCGTTGAGGGTGCAGGGGGCTTGGGGTATTTT	CSVEGAGGLGYF
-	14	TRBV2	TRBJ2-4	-	TGTGCCAGCAGGCCTCAGGTGATGGGAGACATTCAGTACTTC	CASRPQVMGDIQYF
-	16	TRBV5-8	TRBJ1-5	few	TGTGCCAGCAGCTTCGTTCTTGGACAGTACAATCAGCCCCAGCATTTT	CASSFVLGQYNQPQHF
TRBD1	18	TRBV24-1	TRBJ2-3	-	TGTGCCACCAGTGATCCCTACTCGACAGGGGGCTTCACAGATACGCAGTATTTT	CATSDPYSTGGFTDTQYF
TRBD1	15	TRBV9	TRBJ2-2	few	TGTGCCAGCAGCCTCGGGACAGGGAACACCGGGGAGCTGTTTTTT	CASSLGTGNTGELFF
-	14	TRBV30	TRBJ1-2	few	TGTGCCTGGAACTTCAGGCGGGGGGCGGATGGCTACACCTTC	CAWNFRRGADGYTF
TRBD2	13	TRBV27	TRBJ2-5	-	TGTGCCAGCAGTTTCCGGGAGGGGGAGACCCAGTACTTC	CASSFREGETQYF
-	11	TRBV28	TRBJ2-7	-	TGTGCCAGCAGAGAAGCATCCGAGCAGTACTTC	CASREASEQYF
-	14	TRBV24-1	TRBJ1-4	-	TGTGCCACCAGTGAAGGGGCAGCTAATGAAAAACTGTTTTTT	CATSEGAANEKLFF
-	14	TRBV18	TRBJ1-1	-	TGTGCCAGCTCACCAACAGGGTTCGAAACTGAAGCTTTCTTT	CASSPTGFETEAFF
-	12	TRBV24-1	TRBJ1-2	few	TGTGCCACCAGTGATGGCAACAGTGGCTACACCTTC	CATSDGNSGYTF
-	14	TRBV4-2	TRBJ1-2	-	TGTGCCAGCAGCCACCCGAGGGGGGGAGAAGGCTACACCTTC	CASSHPRGGEGYTF
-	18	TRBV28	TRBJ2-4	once	TGTGCCAGCAGGAAAGGACTGCTGTTTACTGGGGCCAAAAACATTCAGTACTTC	CASRKGLLFTGAKNIQYF
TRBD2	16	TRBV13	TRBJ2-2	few	TGTGCCAGCAGCAGATCCGGGACTAGGCTGGCCGGGGAGCTGTTTTTT	CASSRSGTRLAGELFF
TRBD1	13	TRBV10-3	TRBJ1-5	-	TGTGCCATCAGTGTACAGGGGGATCAGCCCCAGCATTTT	CAISVQGDQPQHF
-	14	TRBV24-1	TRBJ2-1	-	TGTGCCACCAGTGTCAGGGGTGCCTACAATGAGCAGTTCTTC	CATSVRGAYNEQFF
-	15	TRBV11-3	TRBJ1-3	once	TGTGCCAGCAGCCTTCCACGCACCGAGCGAAACACCATATATTTT	CASSLPRTERNTIYF
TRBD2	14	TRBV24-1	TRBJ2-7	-	TGTGCCACCAGCGAACCCGGGGGGTCCTACGAGCAGTACTTC	CATSEPGGSYEQYF
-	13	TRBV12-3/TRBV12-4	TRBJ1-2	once	TGTGCCAGCAGTCCCCTGACCGGGGGTGGCTACACCTTC	CASSPLTGGGYTF
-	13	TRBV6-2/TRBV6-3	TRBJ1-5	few	TGTGCCAGCAGCCCTTATAGCAATCAGCCCCAGCATTTT	CASSPYSNQPQHF
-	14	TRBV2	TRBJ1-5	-	TGTGCCAGCAGTGAAGCGGGCCGGAATCAGCCCCAGCATTTT	CASSEAGRNQPQHF
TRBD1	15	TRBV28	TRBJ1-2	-	TGTGCCAGCAGTTTATTGGGGACAGGGTCTGAAGGCTACACCTTC	CASSLLGTGSEGYTF
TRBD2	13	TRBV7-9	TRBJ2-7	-	TGTGCCAGCGCGGGGGGCAGGGCCTACGAGCAGTACTTC	CASAGGRAYEQYF
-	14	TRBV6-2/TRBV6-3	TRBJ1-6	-	TGTGCCAGCAGTTACTTGGGAGGAATTTCACCCCTCCACTTT	CASSYLGGISPLHF
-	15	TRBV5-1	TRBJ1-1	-	TGCGCCAGCAGCTTGGGAGGCGCGGGGGACACTGAAGCTTTCTTT	CASSLGGAGDTEAFF
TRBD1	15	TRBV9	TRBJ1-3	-	TGTGCCAGCAGCGTAGGGACAGGAGGGTTGGACACCATATATTTT	CASSVGTGGLDTIYF